This T cell receptor beta chain appears in the sequencing data of a study of OX40 agonist ivuxolimab in advanced cancers. The method was immunoSEQ multiplex PCR; TCRdb's version includes in-frame clones alone and lacks a portion of them. The sample comprises over 50,000 clones, nearly 85% of which are singletons, and 3% to 4% rests with the top ten. Study results and caveats: Among the lowest peripheral clonal expansion occurred in 0.1-3.0 mg/kg partial responders.

As to this clone: Its antigen is not identified.

Germline V CDR1 and CDR2: SGDLS, YYNGEE. The V end lost 4 bases, the J end lost 6 bases, and 13 bases lay between the germline ends. CDR3 length: 13 amino acids. Sample: CD4+ or CD8+ T cells sorted from blood, taken in a trial of the OX40 agonist ivuxolimab. The TCR comes from an adult with an advanced solid tumor such as melanoma, head and neck, liver or kidney cancer. This sequence joins TRBV9 and TRBJ1-2; D ambiguous. The CDR3 region has the DNA TGTGCCAGCAGCCCCGGTCTGGTAGATGGCTACACCTTC. This codes for CASSPGLVDGYTF. The full variable domain, in which reference TRBV9 and TRBJ1-2 provide the parts outside the CDR3, is DSGVTQTPKHLITATGQRVTLRCSPRSGDLSVYWYQQSLDQGLQFLIQYYNGEERAKGNILERFSAQQFPDLHSELNLSSLELGDSALYFCASSPGLVDGYTFGSGTRLTVV.